This T cell receptor (beta chain) appears in the sequencing data of a study of blood T cell repertoires in COVID-19. Study details: In each case, the material was cDNA or gDNA derived from T cells, B-cell-depleted T cells, or PBMCs.

The CDR3 contains 15 residues. Looked up from germline, CDR1 is SGHAT and CDR2 is FQNNGV. Trimming pared 0 bases from V and 6 bases from J, leaving 14 bases between. Libraries were prepared by immunoSEQ multiplex PCR; TCRdb keeps only in-frame clonotypes and omits some of them. The sample includes around 200,000 clones, about 88% of them seen just once. The TCR comes from a man in his forties with active or convalescent COVID-19. This rearrangement joins TRBV11-2 to TRBJ1-2; no definite D call. Input material: peripheral blood. CDR3 region: CASSLDLNRLHGYTF. The CDR3 region has the DNA TGTGCCAGCAGCTTAGATCTAAATAGACTTCATGGCTACACCTTC.